The clone carrying this T cell receptor (beta chain) has at least ten counts. The antigen is unknown. CDR1 and CDR2 (germline): SEHNR, FQNEAQ (reference sequence). The junction had 11 bases not matched to a gene; V was cut back by 4 bases and J by 3 bases. The CDR3 runs to 17 residues. MiXCR was run by TCRdb on the RACE reads, yielding one entry per CDR3 protein. The sample holds fewer than 50,000 distinct CDR3 sequences, less than 9% seen once. Time point indicated: pre-sensitization, week 0. The sample's treatment: therapeutic diphenylcyclopropenone sensitization with weekly scalp DPC. This entry belongs to a study of human T cells and chemical hapten exposure. Study findings and constraints: There were significantly more large CDR3 similarity clusters among expanded TCRs than among controls.

The chain employs TRBV7-9 and TRBJ2-1; 8 nucleotides agree with TRBD2. The sequence came from a woman between 50 and 59 years old with alopecia areata. Some clones in this sample may be carry-over from other donors' samples. Source: whole blood, taken in connection with sensitization to the hapten diphenylcyclopropenone (DPC). The CDR3 bases are TGTGCCAGCAGCTCAGGGCTAGCGGGTTCGGTCTACAATGAGCAGTTCTTC. This encodes CASSSGLAGSVYNEQFF.